This T cell receptor (beta chain) was captured in a study of long-term antiretroviral therapy in people with HIV. Survey-level resolution applied to immunoSEQ assay v3.0. Clones were sequenced by immunoSEQ multiplex PCR, and TCRdb holds only the in-frame ones, with some missing. Of 30,000 to 45,000 clones listed, 80% are singletons. Per donor, at least one pre-ART and at least two post-ART PBMC samples were obtained. The samples, holding about 0.85-10 million cryopreserved PBMC, were thawed before DNA extraction was carried out. Trimming took off 0 bases at V and 11 bases at J, with 13 bases between the two ends. CDR1 is MNHNY, CDR2 SVGAGI, per germline (reference sequence). This CDR3 is 14 amino acids long.

The sequencing here drew on unsorted PBMCs, taken 3.4 years after starting antiretroviral therapy. The chain has TRBV6-6 and TRBJ1-4; no reliable D call. This receptor was obtained from a man younger than 40 with HIV. CDR3 in amino acids: CASSYSSKGNKLFF. For the CDR3, the DNA is TGTGCCAGCAGTTACTCGAGTAAGGGCAACAAACTGTTTTTT.